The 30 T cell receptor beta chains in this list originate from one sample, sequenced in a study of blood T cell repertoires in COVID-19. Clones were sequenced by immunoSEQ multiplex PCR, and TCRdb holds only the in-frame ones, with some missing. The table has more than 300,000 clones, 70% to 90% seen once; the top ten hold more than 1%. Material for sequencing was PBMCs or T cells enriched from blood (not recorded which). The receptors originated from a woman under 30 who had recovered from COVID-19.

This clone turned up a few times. In nucleotides, the CDR3 is TGTGCCAGTAGTATAGATTCCTGGGGGGGCTATGGCTACACCTTC. This encodes CASSIDSWGGYGYTF. J is TRBJ1-2 and V is TRBV19, with D possibly matching TRBD1 (5 bases). The CDR3 contains 15 residues. Germline V gene lookup returns CDR1 LNHDA and CDR2 SQIVND (reference sequence). Trimming cost V 0 bases and J 4 bases, with 12 bases left between them.

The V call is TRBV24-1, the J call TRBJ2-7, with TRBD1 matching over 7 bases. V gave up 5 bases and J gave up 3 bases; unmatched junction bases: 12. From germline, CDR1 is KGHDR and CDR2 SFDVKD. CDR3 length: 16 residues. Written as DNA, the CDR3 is TGTGCCACCAGTGGAGCCGTCAGTGACAGGGTCTACGAGCAGTACTTC. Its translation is CATSGAVSDRVYEQYF.

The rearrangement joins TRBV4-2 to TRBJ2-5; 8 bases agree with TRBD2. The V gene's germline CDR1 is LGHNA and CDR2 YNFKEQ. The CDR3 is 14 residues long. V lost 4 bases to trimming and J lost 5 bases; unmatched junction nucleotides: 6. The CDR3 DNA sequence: TGTGCCAGCAGCCTCGGCGGGGGGTTGGAGACCCAGTACTTC. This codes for CASSLGGGLETQYF.

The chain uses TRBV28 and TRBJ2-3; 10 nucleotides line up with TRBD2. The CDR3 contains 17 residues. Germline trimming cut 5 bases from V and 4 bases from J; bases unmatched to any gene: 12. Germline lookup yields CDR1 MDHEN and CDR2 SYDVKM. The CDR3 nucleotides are TGTGCCAGCAGTCATAGAGGGGTAGCGGGGGGCCCAGATACGCAGTATTTT. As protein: CASSHRGVAGGPDTQYF.

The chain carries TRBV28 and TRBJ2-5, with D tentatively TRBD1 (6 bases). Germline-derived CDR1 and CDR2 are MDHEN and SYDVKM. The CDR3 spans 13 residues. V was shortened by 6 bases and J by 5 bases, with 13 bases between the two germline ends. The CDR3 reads CASRPGQRETQYF. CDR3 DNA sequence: TGTGCCAGCAGACCGGGACAAAGGGAGACCCAGTACTTC. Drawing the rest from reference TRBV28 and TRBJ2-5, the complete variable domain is DVKVTQSSRYLVKRTGEKVFLECVQDMDHENMFWYRQDPGLGLRLIYFSYDVKMKEKGDIPEGYSVSREKKERFSLILESASTNQTSMYLCASRPGQRETQYFGPGTRLLVL.

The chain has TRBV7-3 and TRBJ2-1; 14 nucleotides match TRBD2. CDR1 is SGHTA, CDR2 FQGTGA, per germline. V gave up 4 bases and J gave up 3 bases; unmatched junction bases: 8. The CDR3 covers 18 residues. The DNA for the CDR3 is TGTGCCAGCAGCTCTCCAGGGACTAGCGGGGGAGTCTACAATGAGCAGTTCTTC. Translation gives CASSSPGTSGGVYNEQFF.

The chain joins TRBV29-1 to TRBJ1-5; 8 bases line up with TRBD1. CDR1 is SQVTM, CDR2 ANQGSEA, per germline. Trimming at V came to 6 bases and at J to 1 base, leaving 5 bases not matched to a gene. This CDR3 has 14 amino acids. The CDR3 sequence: CSVSGTGSNQPQHF. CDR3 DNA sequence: TGCAGCGTATCGGGGACAGGCAGCAATCAGCCCCAGCATTTT.

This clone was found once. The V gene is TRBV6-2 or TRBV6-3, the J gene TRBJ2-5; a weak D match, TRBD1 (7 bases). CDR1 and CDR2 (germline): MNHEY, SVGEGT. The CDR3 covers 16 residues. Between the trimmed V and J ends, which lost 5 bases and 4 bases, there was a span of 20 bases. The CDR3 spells CASSRLVGGGLETQYF. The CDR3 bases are TGTGCCAGCAGTCGCCTCGTAGGAGGGGGCCTAGAGACCCAGTACTTC.

The CDR3 nucleotides read TGCGCCAGCAGCCGATTACAGGGTAGCAATTCACCCCTCCACTTT. This sequence encodes CASSRLQGSNSPLHF. The gene calls are TRBV4-1 and TRBJ1-6; a weak D match, TRBD1 (6 bases). This CDR3 has 15 amino acids. V was clipped by 4 bases and J by 7 bases, with 14 bases between them. Germline CDR1 and CDR2: MGHRA and YSYEKL.

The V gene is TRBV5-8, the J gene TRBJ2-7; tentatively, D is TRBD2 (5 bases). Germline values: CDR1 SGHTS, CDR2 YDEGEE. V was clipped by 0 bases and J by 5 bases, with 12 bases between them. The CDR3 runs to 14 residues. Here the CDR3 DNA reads TGTGCCAGCAGCTTGGTTGCCGGGGTGCACGAGCAGTACTTC. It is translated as CASSLVAGVHEQYF.

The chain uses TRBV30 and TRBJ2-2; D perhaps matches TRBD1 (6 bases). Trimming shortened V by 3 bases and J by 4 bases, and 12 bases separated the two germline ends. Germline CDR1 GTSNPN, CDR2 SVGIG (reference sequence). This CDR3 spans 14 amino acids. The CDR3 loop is CAWRRDKGTGELFF. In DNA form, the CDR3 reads TGTGCCTGGAGGAGGGACAAGGGCACCGGGGAGCTGTTTTTT.

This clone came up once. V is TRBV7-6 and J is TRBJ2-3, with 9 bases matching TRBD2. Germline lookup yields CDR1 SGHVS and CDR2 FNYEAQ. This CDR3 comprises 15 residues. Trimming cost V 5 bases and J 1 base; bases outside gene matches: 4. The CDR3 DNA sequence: TGTGCCAGCAGCATCTGGACTAGCGGCACAGATACGCAGTATTTT. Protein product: CASSIWTSGTDTQYF.

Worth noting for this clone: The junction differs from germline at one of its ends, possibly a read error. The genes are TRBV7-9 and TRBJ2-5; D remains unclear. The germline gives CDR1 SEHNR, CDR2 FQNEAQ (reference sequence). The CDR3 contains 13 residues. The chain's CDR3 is CASSLDSRETQYF. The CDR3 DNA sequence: TGTGCCAGCAGTTTAGACTCTCGGGAGACCCAGTACTTC.

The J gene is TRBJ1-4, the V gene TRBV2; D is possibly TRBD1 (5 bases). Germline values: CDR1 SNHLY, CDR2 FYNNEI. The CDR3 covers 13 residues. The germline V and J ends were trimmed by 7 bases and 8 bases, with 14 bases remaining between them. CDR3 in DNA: TGTGCCAGCAATACAGGACGAAGGGAAAAACTGTTTTTT. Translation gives CASNTGRREKLFF.

The CDR3 nucleotides read TGTGCCAGCAGCTTCCCTGATCCAGTTACAACTAATGAAAAACTGTTTTTT. Its translation is CASSFPDPVTTNEKLFF. The chain is built from TRBV5-5 and TRBJ1-4; D call uncertain. CDR1 is SGHKS and CDR2 is YYEKEE in the germline V gene (reference sequence). Deletions cut 2 bases from V and 0 bases from J, with 14 bases between. This CDR3 contains 17 residues. Full variable domain (missing parts from reference TRBV5-5 and TRBJ1-4): DAGVTQSPTHLIKTRGQQVTLRCSPISGHKSVSWYQQVLGQGPQFIFQYYEKEERGRGNFPDRFSARQFPNYSSELNVNALLLGDSALYLCASSFPDPVTTNEKLFFGSGTQLSVL.

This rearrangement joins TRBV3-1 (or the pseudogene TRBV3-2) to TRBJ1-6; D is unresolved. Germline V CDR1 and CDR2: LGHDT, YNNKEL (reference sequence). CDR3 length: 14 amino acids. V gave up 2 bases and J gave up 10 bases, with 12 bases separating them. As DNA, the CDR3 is TGTGCCAGCAGCCAAACCCACGTCGGGTCACCCCTCCACTTT. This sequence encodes CASSQTHVGSPLHF.

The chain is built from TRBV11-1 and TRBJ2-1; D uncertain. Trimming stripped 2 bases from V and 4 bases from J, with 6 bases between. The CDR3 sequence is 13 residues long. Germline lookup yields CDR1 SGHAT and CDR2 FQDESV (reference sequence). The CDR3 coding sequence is TGTGCCAGCAGCTTAAGGAGATACAATGAGCAGTTCTTC. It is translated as CASSLRRYNEQFF.

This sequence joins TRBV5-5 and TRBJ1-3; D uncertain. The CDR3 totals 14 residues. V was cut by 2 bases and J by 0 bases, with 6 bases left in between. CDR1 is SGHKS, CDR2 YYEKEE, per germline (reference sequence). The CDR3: CASSFGPSGNTIYF. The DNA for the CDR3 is TGTGCCAGCAGCTTCGGTCCCTCTGGAAACACCATATATTTT. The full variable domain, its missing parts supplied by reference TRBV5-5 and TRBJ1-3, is DAGVTQSPTHLIKTRGQQVTLRCSPISGHKSVSWYQQVLGQGPQFIFQYYEKEERGRGNFPDRFSARQFPNYSSELNVNALLLGDSALYLCASSFGPSGNTIYFGEGSWLTVV.

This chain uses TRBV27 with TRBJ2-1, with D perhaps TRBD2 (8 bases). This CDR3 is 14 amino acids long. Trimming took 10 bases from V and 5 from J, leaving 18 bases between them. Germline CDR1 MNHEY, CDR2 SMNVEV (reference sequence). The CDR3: CATRGTRDHNEQFF. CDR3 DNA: TGTGCCACCAGGGGGACTAGAGACCACAATGAGCAGTTCTTC.

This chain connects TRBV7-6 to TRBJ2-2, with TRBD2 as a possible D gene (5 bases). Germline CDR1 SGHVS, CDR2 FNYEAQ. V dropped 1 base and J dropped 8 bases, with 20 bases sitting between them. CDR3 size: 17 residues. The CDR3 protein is CASSLVNAGRVAGELFF. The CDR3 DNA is TGTGCCAGCAGCTTAGTAAACGCCGGGCGGGTGGCGGGGGAGCTGTTTTTT.

The CDR3 sequence: CASSQSGTGIYEQYF. The CDR3 nucleotides read TGTGCCAGCAGTCAATCCGGGACAGGGATCTACGAGCAGTACTTC. The rearrangement uses TRBV6-5 and TRBJ2-7, with TRBD1 identical over 9 bases. Looked up from germline, CDR1 is MNHEY and CDR2 is SVGAGI. The CDR3 loop spans 15 amino acids. Trimming at V came to 5 bases and at J to 3 bases, leaving 8 bases not matched to a gene.

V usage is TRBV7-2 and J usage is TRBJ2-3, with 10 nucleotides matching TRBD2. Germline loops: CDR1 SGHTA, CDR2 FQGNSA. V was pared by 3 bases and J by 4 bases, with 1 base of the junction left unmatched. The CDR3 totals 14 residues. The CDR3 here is CASSFSGGADTQYF. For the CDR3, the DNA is TGTGCCAGCAGCTTCAGCGGGGGGGCAGATACGCAGTATTTT.

Here the CDR3 reads CASTLGGGRGAYEQYF. The CDR3 bases are TGTGCCAGCACCCTAGGGGGGGGCAGGGGAGCCTACGAGCAGTACTTC. This sequence joins TRBV11-2 and TRBJ2-7, with a tentative D call TRBD2 (7 bases). This CDR3 spans 16 amino acids. Trimming cost V 7 bases and J 2 bases, with 21 bases left between them. Germline V gene lookup returns CDR1 SGHAT and CDR2 FQNNGV.

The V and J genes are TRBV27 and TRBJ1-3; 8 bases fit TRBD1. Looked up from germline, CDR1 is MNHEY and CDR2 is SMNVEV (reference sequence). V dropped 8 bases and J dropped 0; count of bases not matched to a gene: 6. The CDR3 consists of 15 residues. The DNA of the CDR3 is TGTGCCAGCGGAATTGACAGGGGCTCTGGAAACACCATATATTTT. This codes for CASGIDRGSGNTIYF.

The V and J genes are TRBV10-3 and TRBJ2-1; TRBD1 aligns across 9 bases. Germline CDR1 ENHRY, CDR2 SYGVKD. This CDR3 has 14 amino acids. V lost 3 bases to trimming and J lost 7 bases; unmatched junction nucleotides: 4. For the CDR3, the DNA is TGTGCCATCAGTGAAGGGGACAGGGTAAATGAGCAGTTCTTC. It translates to CAISEGDRVNEQFF.

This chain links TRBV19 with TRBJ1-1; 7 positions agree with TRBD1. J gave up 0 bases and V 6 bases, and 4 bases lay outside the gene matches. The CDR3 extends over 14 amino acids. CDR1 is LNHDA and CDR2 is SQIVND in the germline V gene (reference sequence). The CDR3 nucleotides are TGTGCCAGTAGACAGGGGTCCATGAACACTGAAGCTTTCTTT. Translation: CASRQGSMNTEAFF.

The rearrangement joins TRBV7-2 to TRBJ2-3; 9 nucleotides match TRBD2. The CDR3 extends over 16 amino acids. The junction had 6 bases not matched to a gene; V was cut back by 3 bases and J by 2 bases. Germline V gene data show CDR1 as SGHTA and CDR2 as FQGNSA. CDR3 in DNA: TGTGCCAGCAGCTTTAGCGGGGGAATTCTCACAGATACGCAGTATTTT. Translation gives CASSFSGGILTDTQYF.

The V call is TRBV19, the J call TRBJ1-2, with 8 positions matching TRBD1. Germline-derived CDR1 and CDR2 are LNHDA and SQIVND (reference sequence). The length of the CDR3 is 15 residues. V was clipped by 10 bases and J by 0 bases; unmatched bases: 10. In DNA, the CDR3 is TGTGCCACCGACAGGGGAGAGAGTGCTAACTATGGCTACACCTTC. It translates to CATDRGESANYGYTF.

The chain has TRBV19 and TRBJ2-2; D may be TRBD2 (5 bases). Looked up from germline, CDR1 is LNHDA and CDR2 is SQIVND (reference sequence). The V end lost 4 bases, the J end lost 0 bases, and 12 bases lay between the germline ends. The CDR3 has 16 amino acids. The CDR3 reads CASSTSSPSNTGELFF. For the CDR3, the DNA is TGTGCCAGTAGTACCTCTAGCCCATCGAACACCGGGGAGCTGTTTTTT. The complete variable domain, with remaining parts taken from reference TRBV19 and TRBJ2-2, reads DGGITQSPKYLFRKEGQNVTLSCEQNLNHDAMYWYRQDPGQGLRLIYYSQIVNDFQKGDIAEGYSVSREKKESFPLTVTSAQKNPTAFYLCASSTSSPSNTGELFFGEGSRLTVL.

The CDR3 spells CASSIWGHGYTF. The CDR3 DNA is TGTGCCAGTAGTATATGGGGGCATGGCTACACCTTC. This chain connects TRBV19 to TRBJ1-2; D may be TRBD1 (6 bases). This CDR3 is built from 12 residues. With 2 bases removed from V and 6 bases from J, the gap between germline ends came to 7 bases. CDR1 LNHDA and CDR2 SQIVND come from the germline V gene (reference sequence).